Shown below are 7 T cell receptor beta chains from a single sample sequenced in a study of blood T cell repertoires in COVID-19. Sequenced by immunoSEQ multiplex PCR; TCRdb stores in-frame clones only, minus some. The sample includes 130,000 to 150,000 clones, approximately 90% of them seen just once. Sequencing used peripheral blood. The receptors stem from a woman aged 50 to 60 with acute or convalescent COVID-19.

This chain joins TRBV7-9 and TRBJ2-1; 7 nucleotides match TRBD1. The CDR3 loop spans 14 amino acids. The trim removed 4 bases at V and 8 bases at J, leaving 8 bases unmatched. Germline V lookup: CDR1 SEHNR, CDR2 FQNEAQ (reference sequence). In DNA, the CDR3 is TGTGCCAGCAGCTACGGGACAGTGTTTTATGAGCAGTTCTTC. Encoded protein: CASSYGTVFYEQFF.

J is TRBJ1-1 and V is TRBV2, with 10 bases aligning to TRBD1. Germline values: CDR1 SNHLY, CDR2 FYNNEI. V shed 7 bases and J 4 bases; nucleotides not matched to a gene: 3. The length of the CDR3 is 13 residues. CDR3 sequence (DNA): TGTGCCAGCATAGGGGACAGGGGCACTGAAGCTTTCTTT. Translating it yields CASIGDRGTEAFF.

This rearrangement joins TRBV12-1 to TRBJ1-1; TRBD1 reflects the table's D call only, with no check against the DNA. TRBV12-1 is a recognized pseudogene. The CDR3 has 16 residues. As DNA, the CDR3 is TGTGCCAGCAGCTCAGGACAGGGGGCCCCAGCCACTGAAGCTTTCTTT. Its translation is CASSSGQGAPATEAFF.

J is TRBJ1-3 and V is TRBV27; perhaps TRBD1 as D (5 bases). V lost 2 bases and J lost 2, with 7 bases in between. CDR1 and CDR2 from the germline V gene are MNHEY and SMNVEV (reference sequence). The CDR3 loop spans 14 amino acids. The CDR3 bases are TGTGCCAGCAGTTTAGGGGCCCCTGGAAACACCATATATTTT. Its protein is CASSLGAPGNTIYF.

Here the CDR3 reads CASSVVPGLNYGYTF. CDR3 DNA: TGTGCCAGCAGCGTAGTGCCGGGTCTCAACTATGGCTACACCTTC. V usage is TRBV9 and J usage is TRBJ1-2, with no clear D. Trimming shortened V by 0 bases and J by 2 bases, and 11 bases separated the two germline ends. The germline CDR1 and CDR2 sequences are SGDLS and YYNGEE. This CDR3 contains 15 residues.

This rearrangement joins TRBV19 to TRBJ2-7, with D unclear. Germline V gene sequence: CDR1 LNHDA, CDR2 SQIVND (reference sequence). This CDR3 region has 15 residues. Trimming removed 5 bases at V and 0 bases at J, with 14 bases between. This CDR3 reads CASSPVDSGSYEQYF. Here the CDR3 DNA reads TGTGCCAGTAGTCCAGTAGACTCCGGCTCCTACGAGCAGTACTTC.

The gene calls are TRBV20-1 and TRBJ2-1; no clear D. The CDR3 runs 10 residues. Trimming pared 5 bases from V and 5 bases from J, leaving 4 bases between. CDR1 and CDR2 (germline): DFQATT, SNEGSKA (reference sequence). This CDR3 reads CSARDNEQFF. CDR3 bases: TGCAGTGCTCGGGACAATGAGCAGTTCTTC.